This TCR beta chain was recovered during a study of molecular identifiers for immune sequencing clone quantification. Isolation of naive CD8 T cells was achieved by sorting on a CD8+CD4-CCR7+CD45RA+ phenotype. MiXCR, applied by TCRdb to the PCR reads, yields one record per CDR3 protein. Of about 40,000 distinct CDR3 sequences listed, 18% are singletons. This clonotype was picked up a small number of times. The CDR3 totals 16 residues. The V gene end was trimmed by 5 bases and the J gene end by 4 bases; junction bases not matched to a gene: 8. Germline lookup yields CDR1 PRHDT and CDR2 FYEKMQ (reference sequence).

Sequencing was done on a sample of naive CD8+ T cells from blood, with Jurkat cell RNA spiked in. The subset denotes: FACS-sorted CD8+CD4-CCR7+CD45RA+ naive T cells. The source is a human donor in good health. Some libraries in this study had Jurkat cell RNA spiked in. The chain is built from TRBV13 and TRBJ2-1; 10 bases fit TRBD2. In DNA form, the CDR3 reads TGTGCCAGCAGCCACAAAGCGGGAGGGGGTTACAATGAGCAGTTCTTC. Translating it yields CASSHKAGGGYNEQFF. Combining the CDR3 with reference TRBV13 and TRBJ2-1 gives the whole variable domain AAGVIQSPRHLIKEKRETATLKCYPIPRHDTVYWYQQGPGQDPQFLISFYEKMQSDKGSIPDRFSAQQFSDYHSELNMSSLELGDSALYFCASSHKAGGGYNEQFFGPGTRLTVL.